This T cell receptor beta chain was captured in a study of identifying expanded T cells in peripheral blood. V lost 6 bases, J lost 9 bases, and 17 bases lay in between. From germline, CDR1 is MDHEN and CDR2 SYDVKM. The CDR3 is 13 amino acids. Generated by immunoSEQ multiplex PCR, the TCRdb table keeps only in-frame clones and is missing some. The repertoire holds 100,000 to 150,000 clones, 84% seen once, with approximately 3% in the top ten. The sequence was obtained from a person aged 18 to 75 in good health. V usage is TRBV28 and J usage is TRBJ1-2; D is unclear. Sample: blood. This chain's CDR3 is CASSPPSGWSYTF. In DNA, the CDR3 is TGTGCCAGCAGCCCCCCCTCGGGGTGGAGCTACACCTTC.